This TCR beta chain was profiled in a study of response to subunit inactivated influenza vaccine. TCRdb used MiXCR to reprocess the RT-PCR reads, holding one entry per CDR3 protein. The sample holds fewer than 550,000 distinct CDR3 sequences, 25% seen once. This clonotype occurred a few times. The CDR3 totals 11 residues. V lost 8 bases and J lost 10, with 12 bases in between. CDR1 and CDR2 from the germline V gene are LGHDT and YNNKEL (reference sequence). The sequenced sample was CD4+ T cells sorted from PBMCs, obtained more than 4 days after vaccination. This clonotype was obtained from a man in his fifties or sixties who received an inactivated influenza vaccine. This chain connects TRBV3-1 to TRBJ1-3; tentative D call: TRBD1 (5 bases). CDR3 in DNA: TGTGCCAGCGCTGATGGGGGTACCATATATTTT. As protein: CASADGGTIYF.